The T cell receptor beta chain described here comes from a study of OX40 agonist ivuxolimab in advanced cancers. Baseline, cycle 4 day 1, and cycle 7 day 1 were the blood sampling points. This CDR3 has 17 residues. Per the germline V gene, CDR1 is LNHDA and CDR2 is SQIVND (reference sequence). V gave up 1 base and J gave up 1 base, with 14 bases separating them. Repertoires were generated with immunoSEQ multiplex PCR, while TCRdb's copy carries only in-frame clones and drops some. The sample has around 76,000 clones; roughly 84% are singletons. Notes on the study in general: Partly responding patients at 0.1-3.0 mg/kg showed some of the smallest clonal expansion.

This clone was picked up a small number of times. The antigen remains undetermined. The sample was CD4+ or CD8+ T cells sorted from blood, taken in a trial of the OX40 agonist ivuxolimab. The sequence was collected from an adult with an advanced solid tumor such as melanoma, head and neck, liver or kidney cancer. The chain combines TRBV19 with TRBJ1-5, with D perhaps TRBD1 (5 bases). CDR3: CASSIGNRDGSNQPQHF. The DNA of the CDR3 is TGTGCCAGTAGTATAGGGAACCGGGACGGGAGCAATCAGCCCCAGCATTTT.